The 15 T cell receptor beta chains presented below share a single source sample, sequenced in a study of blood T cell repertoires in COVID-19. Measured with immunoSEQ multiplex PCR; TCRdb has only the in-frame clones, and not every one. The sample has roughly 200,000 clones; 80% to 90% are singletons. The sequenced sample consisted of peripheral blood. Receptor source: a human donor in a cohort sampled during active COVID-19.

This clone appeared once. The chain is built from TRBV2 and TRBJ1-6; 8 nucleotides align to TRBD1. J gave up 7 bases and V 8 bases, and 7 bases lay outside the gene matches. Germline V gives CDR1 SNHLY, CDR2 FYNNEI. The CDR3 runs to 14 residues. CDR3 DNA sequence: TGTGCCAGCCAGACAGGGGCGTTGAATTCACCCCTCCACTTT. It yields the protein CASQTGALNSPLHF.

This chain connects TRBV15 to TRBJ2-5, with TRBD1 as a possible D gene (5 bases). Looked up from germline, CDR1 is LNHNV and CDR2 is YYDKDF (reference sequence). With 8 bases removed from V and 4 bases from J, the gap between germline ends came to 20 bases. The CDR3 length is 15 residues. CDR3 residues: CATRSQGITGETQYF. The CDR3 DNA reads TGTGCCACCCGGTCCCAGGGCATCACCGGAGAGACCCAGTACTTC.

This clone was observed a handful of times. The rearrangement uses TRBV28 and TRBJ1-6; D uncertain. Germline CDR1 reads MDHEN; CDR2 reads SYDVKM. There are 17 residues in the CDR3. The ends were cut back, 6 bases at V and 7 bases at J, with 22 bases in the middle. CDR3 in amino acids: CASSSGIRVLNNSPLHF. CDR3 sequence (DNA): TGTGCCAGCAGCTCGGGAATAAGGGTATTAAACAATTCACCCCTCCACTTT.

This rearrangement joins TRBV6-1 to TRBJ2-1; 8 nucleotides agree with TRBD2. The CDR3 is made up of 16 amino acids. Germline assignment: CDR1 MNHNS and CDR2 SASEGT. The V and J ends lost 1 base and 2 bases, in that order; junction bases with no gene match: 4. The CDR3 DNA reads as TGTGCCAGCAGTGAAGATGGCGGGAGGACCTACAATGAGCAGTTCTTC. It is translated as CASSEDGGRTYNEQFF.

The rearrangement uses TRBV19 and TRBJ1-3, with D maybe TRBD1 (6 bases). Trimming stripped 7 bases from V and 2 bases from J, with 12 bases between. This CDR3 is built from 14 residues. Per germline, CDR1 LNHDA and CDR2 SQIVND (reference sequence). CDR3 DNA sequence: TGTGCCAGTATCTCACAGGGAACTGGAAACACCATATATTTT. It codes for CASISQGTGNTIYF.

This chain joins TRBV27 and TRBJ2-5, with 12 bases aligning to TRBD2. The V gene's germline CDR1 is MNHEY and CDR2 SMNVEV (reference sequence). The trim removed 2 bases at V and 4 bases at J, leaving 2 bases unmatched. This CDR3 has 15 residues. As DNA, the CDR3 is TGTGCCAGCAGTTTAATGGGACTAGCGGGAGAGACCCAGTACTTC. Encoded protein: CASSLMGLAGETQYF.

V gene TRBV28 combines with J gene TRBJ2-3; no firm D call. Trimming stripped 4 bases from V and 13 bases from J, with 12 bases between. The CDR3 extends over 11 amino acids. The germline V gene has CDR1 MDHEN and CDR2 SYDVKM. DNA of the CDR3: TGTGCCAGCAGTTCGATACCCGAGGAGTATTTT. Its translation: CASSSIPEEYF.

The gene calls are TRBV5-4 and TRBJ2-4; 9 nucleotides agree with TRBD1. CDR3 size: 15 residues. Unmatched junction bases numbered 11, after V lost 5 bases and J lost 8 bases. Germline CDR1 is SGHNT and CDR2 is YYREEE (reference sequence). CDR3 bases: TGTGCCAGCAGACAAACAGGGGGCGCTAGGGACATTCAGTACTTC. Protein product: CASRQTGGARDIQYF.

V is TRBV4-1 and J is TRBJ1-5; D unclear. The V and J ends lost 2 bases and 1 base respectively, with 9 bases between them. This CDR3 has 15 residues. Germline values: CDR1 MGHRA, CDR2 YSYEKL. The CDR3 bases are TGCGCCAGCAGCCAACTCGACACAAGCAATCAGCCCCAGCATTTT. This translates into CASSQLDTSNQPQHF.

The chain employs TRBV7-9 and TRBJ2-4; TRBD2 matches at 7 bases. V lost 5 bases to trimming and J lost 1 base; unmatched junction nucleotides: 5. The CDR3 has 15 residues. The germline V gene has CDR1 SEHNR and CDR2 FQNEAQ (reference sequence). The CDR3 region is CASSHAGGAKNIQYF. The CDR3 bases are TGTGCCAGCAGCCACGCCGGGGGGGCCAAAAACATTCAGTACTTC.

The table lists this clone with a few counts. The chain employs TRBV4-1 and TRBJ1-5; D is possibly TRBD1 (6 bases). Trimming removed 4 bases at V and 7 bases at J, with 11 bases between. Germline V gene sequence: CDR1 MGHRA, CDR2 YSYEKL. The CDR3 spans 13 residues. CDR3 DNA sequence: TGCGCCAGCAGCCTCGAAGGGGGACAGCCCCAGCATTTT. Translating gives CASSLEGGQPQHF.

V gene TRBV23-1 combines with J gene TRBJ2-3; 10 bases are shared with TRBD2. TRBV23-1 is flagged as an ORF with uncertain function. CDR3 length equals 16 residues. The J segment lost 2 bases and the V segment lost 4 bases, leaving 6 bases of the junction unmatched. DNA for the CDR3: TGCGCCAGCAGTCCCCTAGCGGGAGAGTACACAGATACGCAGTATTTT. It yields the protein CASSPLAGEYTDTQYF.

This clone was counted once. This sequence joins TRBV5-1 and TRBJ2-3, with D maybe TRBD1 (6 bases). Germline CDR1 SGHRS, CDR2 YFSETQ. The CDR3 has 14 residues. V was trimmed by 4 bases and J by 2 bases, leaving 11 bases between them. This CDR3 is CASSPGQITDTQYF. The CDR3 DNA reads as TGCGCCAGCAGCCCCGGACAGATCACAGATACGCAGTATTTT.

This rearrangement joins TRBV29-1 to TRBJ2-3, with a possible D match to TRBD2 (6 bases). This CDR3 is 13 amino acids long. Germline-derived CDR1 and CDR2 are SQVTM and ANQGSEA. The V gene lost 4 bases and the J gene lost 5 bases, with 13 bases spanning the gap. The chain's CDR3 is CSVVPGVVDTQYF. CDR3 bases: TGCAGCGTTGTCCCGGGAGTTGTAGATACGCAGTATTTT.

This clone was picked up a small number of times. The chain uses TRBV7-9 and TRBJ2-3, with a weak D call TRBD2 (6 bases). The CDR3 contains 18 residues. Germline V lookup: CDR1 SEHNR, CDR2 FQNEAQ (reference sequence). The V gene lost 2 bases and the J gene lost 4 bases, with 22 bases spanning the gap. Here the CDR3 reads CASSLSTLADLGADTQYF. CDR3 sequence (DNA): TGTGCCAGCAGCTTAAGTACCTTAGCGGACTTGGGAGCAGATACGCAGTATTTT.